Reported below is one T cell receptor beta chain. Its antigen is unknown. The entry originates in a study of T cell responses to AZD1222 COVID-19 vaccine. Study-wide points: Among the donors, most were white British and more were female, and clonal diversity was possibly underestimated. The study sampled repertoires only after the peak T cell response.

The table came from immunoSEQ multiplex PCR; TCRdb's copy has only in-frame clones and leaves some out. The sample records about 150,000 clones, 85% being singletons. This CDR3 contains 15 residues. Germline V gene sequence: CDR1 LGHNA, CDR2 YSLEER. Losses at the gene ends were 6 bases for V and 3 bases for J; bases not matched to a gene: 8. The sequence was collected from an adult who received the MenACWY meningococcal vaccine as a control. The chain recombines TRBV4-3 with TRBJ1-5; TRBD1 aligns across 7 bases. The sequencing used peripheral blood, collected 28 days after the second dose of the MenACWY control vaccine. This chain's CDR3 is CASSLDRTNNQPQHF. DNA of the CDR3: TGCGCCAGCAGTCTGGACAGGACCAACAATCAGCCCCAGCATTTT.